This T cell receptor beta chain was recorded in a study of blood T cell repertoires in COVID-19. In the study overall: The samples span acute and convalescent COVID-19 from the United States, Italy and Spain.

The CDR3 has 15 amino acids. V gave up 3 bases and J gave up 4 bases; unmatched junction bases: 8. The V gene's germline CDR1 is SGHDT and CDR2 YYEEEE. Source study methods: Reference gene primer amplification in the assay estimated nucleated cell counts. Profiled with immunoSEQ multiplex PCR; TCRdb holds only in-frame clones, not every one. Clone size and V and J calls were adopted from that table, with D and trimming inferred from the DNA. The sample includes 100,000 to 150,000 clones, about 80% of them seen just once. The material sequenced was peripheral blood. The TCR sequence derives from a man aged 40-50 years with active or convalescent COVID-19. V gene TRBV5-6 combines with J gene TRBJ1-2, with 8 bases aligning to TRBD1. In DNA form, the CDR3 reads TGTGCCAGCAGCTCGCTCCTAGGGACAGGCTATGGCTACACCTTC. Translation gives CASSSLLGTGYGYTF.